Described below is a single TCR beta chain sequence and its context. Its antigen is currently not known. The data were taken from a study of cytomegalovirus exposure and HLA in healthy donors (dated by TCRdb to 2015 to 2018). About the study as a whole: According to an earlier analysis of 550 to 700 of the donors, about 190 million T cells yielded over 100 million unique TCR beta sequences and 276 Gb of sequence data. An early release covering around 630 HLA-typed donors comprised roughly 300 gigabases of sequencing data and 85 million to 100 million unique TCR sequences. Of the roughly 420 genotyped donors, 80% to 90% were placed in the genetic ancestry cluster associated with self-reported Caucasian donors. The study aimed to test whether cataloging public T cell receptors could reveal signatures of past pathogen exposure. The T cell repertoires of around 730 subjects were profiled by immunosequencing and related to cytomegalovirus serostatus. Along with the approximately 670-subject first cohort, a separate validation cohort of roughly 110 different subjects was used. To predict cytomegalovirus infection status, the study combined high-throughput TCR immunosequencing, statistical association of individual TCRs with disease status, and machine learning. To study patterns of TCR occurrence, a later analysis re-analyzed previously published TCR beta repertoires from 666 donors and added high-resolution HLA genotyping. The later analysis used no new phenotypic data to find candidate immune exposures, relying instead on TCR beta sequences and their occurrence across donors. An earlier analysis of around 580 of the donors used high-throughput TCR beta sequencing to judge whether each TCR beta V gene segment behaved as functional or pseudogenic. Donor age, sex, ethnicity and CMV serostatus were collected together with the repertoire data. A later genetic analysis took genome-wide SNP genotypes for about 55% of the 666 donors and used that subset as a discovery cohort. Every repertoire in the discovery cohort had been generated on one and the same sequencing platform. Class I and class II HLA loci were covered by the typing at four-digit resolution. Typing coverage differed by locus: A, B, C, DRB1 and DQB1 were typed in about 629-640 donors, DQA1 in roughly 500, DPA1 in around 600, and DPB1 in around 440. Because of strong linkage in the cohort, 5 or 6 DR-DQ haplotypes were treated as single units for association and clustering. On average, 235,054 unique TCR beta nucleotide sequences were sequenced per donor among roughly 430 genotyped donors of the cohort, with about 19% of those sequences being non-productive.

The library was prepared using the immunoSEQ multiplex PCR assay. For the multiplex PCR, a mixture combining 60 forward primers for TCR Vbeta segments and 13 reverse primers for TCR Jbeta segments was used. Amplification of the CDR3 region of rearranged TCR beta genes was performed with a multiplex PCR assay on genomic DNA. Amplified TCR beta libraries were sequenced as 87-base-pair reads on the Illumina HiSeq System. The authors' pipeline ran thus. A later analysis counted some 74 million unique TCR beta chains across the 550 to 700 repertoires, and some 12 million of these chains were shared by at least two donors. Raw reads were error-corrected and collapsed into unique sequences by a nearest-neighbor algorithm in which closely related sequences were merged to remove PCR and sequencing errors. CDR3 sequences were aligned to IMGT reference sequences to assign V, D and J gene segments. For a sequence to be retained, at least a six-nucleotide match to both a V gene segment and a J gene segment was required. A rearrangement counted as productive if the CDR3 had no stop codons and remained in frame with V and J, and every other rearrangement counted as non-productive. Following IMGT convention, CDR3 was defined as the stretch from the second conserved V-encoded cysteine to the conserved J-encoded phenylalanine. The earlier analysis of some 600 of the donors excluded sequences that lacked an unambiguous match to a single V gene segment. An earlier analysis of under 750 of the donors called V segments functional above 56.7% productive rearrangements and segregating when the between-donor standard deviation exceeded 5%. A statistical classification framework was built to diagnose cytomegalovirus status from the catalog of TCR beta chain sequences. V and J gene assignment, in a later analysis, came from comparing TCR nucleotide sequences with IMGT/GENE-DB human TR gene sequences. The TCRdist pipeline was used in a later analysis to assign CDR3 sequences and most-parsimonious VDJ recombination scenarios. A later analysis defined each TCR beta chain by its CDR3 amino acid sequence plus V-gene family, and excluded reads lacking a unique V-gene family. In a later analysis, 450 to 600 highly shared, low-generation-probability nucleotide sequences were removed to address suspected cross-contamination and a sequencing artifact. For each public chain, a later analysis derived a clonal expansion index from normalized ranks of inferred template counts within each repertoire. A later analysis computed generation probabilities with a VDJ recombination model fitted to out-of-frame rearrangements, and checked the results against IGoR. In a later analysis, hypergeometric tests were used to score TCR-TCR, TCR-HLA and TCR-CMV co-occurrence, with a repertoire-size bias correction applied to TCR pairs. To estimate false discovery rates, a later analysis permuted the HLA or CMV assignments 20 times. In a later analysis, co-occurring TCRs were grouped with DBSCAN, and TCRdist sequence similarity was added when clustering was performed within HLA-allele-positive subsets. Repertoires with fewer than 30,000 or more than 120,000 public chains, plus five repertoires with anomalous nucleotide sharing, were excluded from co-occurrence clustering. The table was pulled from immuneACCESS by TCRdb, which kept in-frame rearrangements only. Such tables lose some clones; where checked, under half of the loss comes from unresolved V genes, and the rest has no known cause. That table furnishes V, J and clone size, whereas the DNA furnished D and trimming. The sample table on file contains 180,000 or so clones. The ten largest clones add up to approximately 0.82% of the sample.

The cohort consisted of some 730 healthy bone marrow donors. All cohort members were sampled while nominally healthy, although unrecorded immune exposures were likely present. The donor tested CMV seropositive, placing the donor among the approximately 290 seropositive members of the cohort. Each donor provided a peripheral blood sample, and peripheral blood mononuclear cells were used for TCR beta sequencing. Genomic DNA extraction from the blood cell samples was performed with the Qiagen DNeasy Blood Extraction Kit. The full study reports these points: In vitro tests confirmed that a few of the cytomegalovirus-associated TCR beta chains recognize cytomegalovirus antigens. In a later analysis, several top co-occurrence clusters were reported to appear linked to parvovirus B19, influenza, CMV and Epstein-Barr virus. In a later analysis, TCR association rates were found to vary across HLA loci, with the most associated TCRs seen for DRB1 alleles and the fewest for HLA-C alleles. In the study, 150 to 200 TCR beta chains were listed as associated with cytomegalovirus. A further reported finding was that TCR beta sequences accurately predicted the HLA-A and HLA-B alleles for most subjects in the first cohort. A later analysis found that HLA-associated TCR beta chains were more clonally expanded and had lower generation probabilities than equally common non-associated chains. In both the original and validation cohorts, the classifier was reported to diagnose cytomegalovirus status with high specificity and sensitivity. In an earlier analysis of about 600 of the donors, most TCR beta V segments appeared in productive rearrangements about 87% or about 30% of the time, broadly matching IMGT annotations. Across donors, most TCR sequences were observed very rarely, whereas some public TCRs were present in many individuals. The sequencing pipeline was judged likely to have produced a cluster of highly shared sequence variants as a technical artifact. Immune exposure information for the cohort was limited to CMV serostatus. Because HLA typing was missing for some donors at each locus, association tests included only the typed subset. In a later genetic analysis, a missense DCLRE1C variant was associated with V-gene and J-gene trimming of TCR beta chains, and the association was replicated in an independent cohort. In a later genetic analysis, fewer N-insertions in productive TCRs were reported among donors in an Asian-associated ancestry cluster than the approximately 710-donor mean. In a later analysis, 16,951 TCR beta sequences were associated with specific HLA alleles at a false discovery rate of 0.05. Seventeen rarely observed V segments, including chromosome 9 orphons, were excluded from the earlier analysis of about 610 of the donors because counts were too low. A later analysis found that most CMV-associated TCR beta chains appeared HLA-restricted, with HLA associations seemingly driven largely by CMV exposure. Assigning TCR associations to individual alleles was difficult when HLA alleles, especially DR and DQ, strongly co-occurred. Sequencing depth was assumed to be roughly uniform across donors in the presence/absence analyses, though that assumption may not hold. The authors suggested that the approach could potentially be extended to other disease states and immunological phenotypes. Linkage disequilibrium might explain the correlated functional status among segregating V segments, but an unknown experimental factor could not be excluded. The cohort was sequenced for TCR beta chains only, and without alpha or paired-chain data the features that could be detected were limited.

The receptor was isolated from a woman younger than 35 in good health and CMV-seropositive. The source material was PBMCs.

The CDR3 protein is CAWRPQGWNSPLHF. The DNA is as follows: TGTGCCTGGAGGCCACAGGGTTGGAATTCACCCCTCCACTTT. Here the chain combines TRBV30 and TRBJ1-6; matching of 6 bases hints at TRBD1 as the D gene. CDR1 GTSNPN and CDR2 SVGIG were looked up in the germline V gene (reference sequence). The CDR3, from cysteine to phenylalanine, totals 14 residues. Left in the record is the CDR3 DNA by itself, 42 bases read in frame from the first base. V was cut back by 3 bases and J by 7 bases, leaving a gap of 13 bases between them.